This T cell receptor beta chain was recovered during a study of shared clonotypes between healthy human individuals. This clone was seen a handful of times. Trimming took 8 bases from V and 6 from J, leaving 19 bases between them. The CDR3 sequence is 13 residues long. In germline, CDR1 is GTSNPN, CDR2 SVGIG (reference sequence). The material for each subset, its genomic DNA, was split evenly across several immunoSEQ plates. Sequencing used immunoSEQ multiplex PCR; TCRdb keeps in-frame clones, though not all of them. Of approximately 620,000 clones listed, 95% to 98% were seen once; the top ten hold about 0.06%.

Specimen: naive CD4+ T cells sorted from blood. Subset specified: CD45RA+ positively selected. The source of this sequence is a woman between 25 and 40 years old in good health. The V gene is TRBV30, the J gene TRBJ1-2; D ambiguous. The CDR3 DNA sequence: TGTGCCCGTACCCTGGGAATTGGAAATGGCTACACCTTC. Protein sequence: CARTLGIGNGYTF.